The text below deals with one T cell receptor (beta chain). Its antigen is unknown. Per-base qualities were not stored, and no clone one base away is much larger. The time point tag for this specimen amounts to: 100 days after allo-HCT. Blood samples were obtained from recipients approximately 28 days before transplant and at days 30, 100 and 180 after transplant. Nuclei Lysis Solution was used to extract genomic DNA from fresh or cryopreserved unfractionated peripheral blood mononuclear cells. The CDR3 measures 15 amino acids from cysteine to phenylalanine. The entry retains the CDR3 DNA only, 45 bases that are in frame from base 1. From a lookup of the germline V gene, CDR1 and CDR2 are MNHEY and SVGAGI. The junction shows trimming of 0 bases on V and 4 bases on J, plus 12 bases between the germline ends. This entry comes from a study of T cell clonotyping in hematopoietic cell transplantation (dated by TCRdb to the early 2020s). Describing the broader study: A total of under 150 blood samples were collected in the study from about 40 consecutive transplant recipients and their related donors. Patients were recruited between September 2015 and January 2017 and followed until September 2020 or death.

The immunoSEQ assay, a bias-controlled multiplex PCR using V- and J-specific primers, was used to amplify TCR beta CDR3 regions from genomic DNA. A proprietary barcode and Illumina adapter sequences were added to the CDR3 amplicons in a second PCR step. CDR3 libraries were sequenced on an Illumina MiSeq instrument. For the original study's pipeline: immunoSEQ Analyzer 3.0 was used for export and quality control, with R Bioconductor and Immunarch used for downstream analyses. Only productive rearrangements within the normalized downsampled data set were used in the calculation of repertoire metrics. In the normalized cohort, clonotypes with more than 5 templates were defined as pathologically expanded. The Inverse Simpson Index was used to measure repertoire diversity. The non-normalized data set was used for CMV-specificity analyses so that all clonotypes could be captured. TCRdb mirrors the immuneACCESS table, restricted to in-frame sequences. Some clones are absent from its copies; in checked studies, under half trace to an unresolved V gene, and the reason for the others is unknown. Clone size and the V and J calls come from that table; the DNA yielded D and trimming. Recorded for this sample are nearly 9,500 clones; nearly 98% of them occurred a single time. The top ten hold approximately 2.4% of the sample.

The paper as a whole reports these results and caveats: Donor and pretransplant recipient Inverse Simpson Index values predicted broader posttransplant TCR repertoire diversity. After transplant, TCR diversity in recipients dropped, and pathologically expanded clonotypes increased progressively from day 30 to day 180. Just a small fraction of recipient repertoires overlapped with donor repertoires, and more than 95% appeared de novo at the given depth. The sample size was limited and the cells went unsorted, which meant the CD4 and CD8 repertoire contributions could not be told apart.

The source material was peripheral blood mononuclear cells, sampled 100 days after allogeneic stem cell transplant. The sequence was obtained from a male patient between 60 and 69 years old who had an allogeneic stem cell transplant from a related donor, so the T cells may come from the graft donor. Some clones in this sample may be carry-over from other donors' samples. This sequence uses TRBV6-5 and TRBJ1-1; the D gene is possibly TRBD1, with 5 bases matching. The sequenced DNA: TGTGCCAGCAGTTACTCAAGTCAGGGCGCCACTGAAGCTTTCTTT. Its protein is CASSYSSQGATEAFF.